The clone carrying this TCR beta chain was picked up many times. Its antigen is still unknown. The source of the sample is a study of T cells in Graves' hyperthyroidism and ophthalmopathy. Study results and caveats: Clonotypes that were expanded in thyroid above 0.001 mostly appeared in blood too.

Stability of Graves' hyperthyroidism was defined as absent ophthalmopathy progression within 18 months. For the diagnoses, clinical symptoms, serum thyroxine and TRAb, thyroid ultrasound and orbital computed tomography were used. CDR3 length: 16 amino acids. With 3 bases removed from V and 0 bases from J, the gap between germline ends came to 13 bases. From germline, CDR1 is SGDLS and CDR2 YYNGEE. Authors of the study amplified TCR beta CDR3 regions from RNA transcripts. HTBI primers were employed in a first-round RT-PCR of the TCR CDR3. Using its own MiXCR run on the multiplex PCR reads, TCRdb lists one record per CDR3 protein. The sample lists roughly 180,000 distinct CDR3 sequences; about 18% were seen once.

Sequencing input: blood. The clonotype originates from a woman aged 50 to 60 with Graves' hyperthyroidism. The chain joins TRBV9 to TRBJ2-1; D perhaps matches TRBD1 (6 bases). For the CDR3, the DNA is TGTGCCAGCAGCGGTACAGTGGGGGCCTCCTACAATGAGCAGTTCTTC. Residues: CASSGTVGASYNEQFF.